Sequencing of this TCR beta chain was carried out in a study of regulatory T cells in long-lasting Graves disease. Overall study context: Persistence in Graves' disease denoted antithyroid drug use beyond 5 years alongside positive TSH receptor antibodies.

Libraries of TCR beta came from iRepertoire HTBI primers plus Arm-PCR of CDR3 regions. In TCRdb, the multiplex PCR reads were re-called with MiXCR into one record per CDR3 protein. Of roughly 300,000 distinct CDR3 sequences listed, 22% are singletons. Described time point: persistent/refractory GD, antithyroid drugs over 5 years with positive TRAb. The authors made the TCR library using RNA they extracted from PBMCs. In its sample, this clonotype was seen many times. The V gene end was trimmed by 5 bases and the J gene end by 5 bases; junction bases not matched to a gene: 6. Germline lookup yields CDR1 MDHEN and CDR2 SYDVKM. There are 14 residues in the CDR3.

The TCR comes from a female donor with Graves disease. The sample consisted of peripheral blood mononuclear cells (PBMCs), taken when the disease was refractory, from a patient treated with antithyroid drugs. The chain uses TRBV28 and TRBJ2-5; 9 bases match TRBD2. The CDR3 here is CASSRREGLETQYF. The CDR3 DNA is TGTGCCAGCAGTAGGCGGGAGGGCCTGGAGACCCAGTACTTC.